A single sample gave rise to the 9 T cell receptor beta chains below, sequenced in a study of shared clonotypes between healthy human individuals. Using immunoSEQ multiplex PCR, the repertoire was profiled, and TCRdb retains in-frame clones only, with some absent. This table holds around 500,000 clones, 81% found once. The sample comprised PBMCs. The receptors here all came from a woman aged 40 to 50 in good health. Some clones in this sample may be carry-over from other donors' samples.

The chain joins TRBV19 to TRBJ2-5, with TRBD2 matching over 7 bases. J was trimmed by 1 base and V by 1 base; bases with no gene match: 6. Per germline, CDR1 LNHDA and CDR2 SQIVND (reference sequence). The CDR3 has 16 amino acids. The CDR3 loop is CASSIAAWGGQETQYF. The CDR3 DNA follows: TGTGCCAGTAGTATAGCCGCCTGGGGGGGCCAAGAGACCCAGTACTTC.

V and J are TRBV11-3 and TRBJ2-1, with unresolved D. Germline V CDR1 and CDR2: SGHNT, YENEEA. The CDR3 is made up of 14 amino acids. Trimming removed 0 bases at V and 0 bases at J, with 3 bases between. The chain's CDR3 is CASSLDYSYNEQFF. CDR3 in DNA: TGTGCCAGCAGCTTAGACTACTCCTACAATGAGCAGTTCTTC.

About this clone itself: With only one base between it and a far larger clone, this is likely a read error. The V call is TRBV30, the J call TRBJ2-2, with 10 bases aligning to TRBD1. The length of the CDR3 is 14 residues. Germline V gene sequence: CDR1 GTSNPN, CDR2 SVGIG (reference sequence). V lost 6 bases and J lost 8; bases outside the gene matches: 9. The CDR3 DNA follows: TGTGCCTGTACCTTGACAGGGGGCGCGGGGGAGCTGTTTTTT. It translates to CACTLTGGAGELFF.

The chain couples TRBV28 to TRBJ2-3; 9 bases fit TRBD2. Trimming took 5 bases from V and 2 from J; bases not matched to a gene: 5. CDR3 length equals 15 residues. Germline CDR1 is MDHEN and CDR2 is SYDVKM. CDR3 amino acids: CASSILAGLTDTQYF. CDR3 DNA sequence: TGTGCCAGCAGTATACTAGCGGGCCTCACAGATACGCAGTATTTT.

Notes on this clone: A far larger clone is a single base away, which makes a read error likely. CDR3 coding DNA: TGTGCCAGCAGTTTCCAGAGAACTGAAGCTTCCTTT. Translating it yields CASSFQRTEASF. The J gene is TRBJ1-1, the V gene TRBV28; unclear D gene. CDR1 is MDHEN and CDR2 is SYDVKM in the germline V gene. This CDR3 spans 12 amino acids.

This CDR3 is CASSTLDREPFF. The CDR3 DNA sequence: TGTGCCAGTAGTACCCTGGACAGGGAACCTTTCTTT. The V call is TRBV19, the J call TRBJ1-1; 8 bases line up with TRBD1. Germline CDR1 is LNHDA and CDR2 is SQIVND (reference sequence). With 4 bases clipped from V and 12 bases from J, the junction kept 7 bases outside the gene matches. The CDR3 consists of 12 residues.

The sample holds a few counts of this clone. CDR3 sequence reads: CASQRRRGHNTDTQYF. The CDR3 DNA is TGTGCCAGCCAACGACGCCGGGGACACAACACAGATACGCAGTATTTT. J is TRBJ2-3 and V is TRBV27; weak D call: TRBD1 (6 bases). This CDR3 contains 16 residues. Per germline, CDR1 MNHEY and CDR2 SMNVEV (reference sequence). V dropped 8 bases and J dropped 2 bases, with 20 bases sitting between them.

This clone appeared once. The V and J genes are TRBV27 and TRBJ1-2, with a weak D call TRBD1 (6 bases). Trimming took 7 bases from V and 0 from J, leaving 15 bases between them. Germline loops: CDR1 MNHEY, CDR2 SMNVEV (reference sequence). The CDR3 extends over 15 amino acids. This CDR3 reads CASTLRGSANYGYTF. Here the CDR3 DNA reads TGTGCCAGCACATTGAGGGGGTCCGCTAACTATGGCTACACCTTC.

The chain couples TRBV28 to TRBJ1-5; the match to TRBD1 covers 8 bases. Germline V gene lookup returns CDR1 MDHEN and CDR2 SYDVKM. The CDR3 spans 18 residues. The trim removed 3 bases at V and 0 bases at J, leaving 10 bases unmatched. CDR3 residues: CASSFLTGAWASNQPQHF. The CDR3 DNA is TGTGCCAGCAGTTTTTTGACAGGGGCGTGGGCTAGCAATCAGCCCCAGCATTTT.